This T cell receptor (beta chain) was sequenced during a study of OX40 agonist ivuxolimab in advanced cancers. Study-wide results and caveats: More expanded clones were seen, on average, in CD8+ T cells than in CD4+. Nonresponders, in some cases, also had low normalized T-cell clonal expansion.

Sequencing was performed with immunoSEQ multiplex PCR; in TCRdb, only in-frame clones are kept and a portion is missing. Here the sample spans more than 55,000 clones, approximately 86% being singletons. As regards this clone: Its antigen is currently unknown.

This sample comprised CD4+ or CD8+ T cells sorted from blood, obtained in a trial of the OX40 agonist ivuxolimab. The clonotype originates from an adult with an advanced solid tumor such as melanoma, head and neck, liver or kidney cancer.

CDR3 coding DNA: TGTGCCAGCAGCTCGGGGGCCCATGTCACAGATACGCAGTATTTT. Translation: CASSSGAHVTDTQYF. This rearrangement joins TRBV5-4 to TRBJ2-3; either TRBD1 or TRBD2 may supply D (6 bases each). V was clipped by 3 bases and J by 2 bases, with 13 bases between them. The CDR3 is 15 residues long. Germline CDR1 is SGHNT and CDR2 is YYREEE (reference sequence).